These T cell receptor beta chains were read from a single sample in a study of blood T cell repertoires in COVID-19. Sequencing was performed with immunoSEQ multiplex PCR; in TCRdb, only in-frame clones are kept and a portion is missing. The sample has around 140,000 clones; around 84% are singletons. Sequencing was carried out using PBMCs or T cells enriched from blood (not recorded which). The origin of the receptors is a man aged 40-49 years with acute COVID-19. CDR3s include the opening cysteine and the closing phenylalanine or tryptophan. The D gene is left open where the match is weak. Clone size is not always given. Where it is, it says once, few, many or a class for expanded clones.

TRBJ2-7 NA few TRBV21-1 CARTGREQYF TGTGCCAGGACAGGGAGAGAGCAGTACTTC
TRBJ2-7 NA NA TRBV12-3/TRBV12-4 CASGALREQYF TGTGCCAGCGGGGCCTTACGGGAGCAGTACTTC
TRBJ2-2 NA NA TRBV7-3 CASSSTPGLNTGELFF TGTGCCAGCAGCTCAACCCCGGGACTTAACACCGGGGAGCTGTTTTTT
TRBJ2-2 TRBD1 NA TRBV9 CASSFGASGGNTGELFF TGTGCCAGCAGCTTCGGGGCCTCAGGGGGAAACACCGGGGAGCTGTTTTTT
TRBJ1-1 TRBD1 NA TRBV7-2 CASSLTGTGEAFF TGTGCCAGCAGCTTGACCGGGACAGGGGAAGCTTTCTTT
TRBJ1-2 NA once TRBV9 CASKTAGYGYTF TGTGCCAGCAAGACAGCGGGCTATGGCTACACCTTC
TRBJ2-7 NA NA TRBV3-1/TRBV3-2 CASSLSWGAYEQYF TGTGCCAGCAGCCTAAGCTGGGGGGCCTACGAGCAGTACTTC
TRBJ1-2 TRBD1 NA TRBV7-9 CASSLGTGGYGYTF TGTGCCAGCAGCTTAGGGACAGGAGGATATGGCTACACCTTC
TRBJ2-7 TRBD1 NA TRBV30 CAWSPRDRGQYEQYF TGTGCCTGGAGTCCCCGGGACAGGGGGCAATACGAGCAGTACTTC
TRBJ1-2 NA NA TRBV24-1 CATSDSRGGYTF TGTGCCACCAGTGACTCCCGAGGTGGCTACACCTTC
TRBJ2-5 TRBD2 NA TRBV7-2 CASSSTLAGYGTQYF TGTGCCAGCAGCTCCACTCTAGCGGGCTACGGGACCCAGTACTTC
TRBJ2-5 TRBD2 NA TRBV3-1/TRBV3-2 CASSPPPRRGGPMDQYF TGTGCCAGCAGCCCGCCTCCGAGGCGGGGGGGCCCCATGGACCAGTACTTC
TRBJ2-2 TRBD2 once TRBV5-1 CASSRSAGGRSGELFF TGCGCCAGCAGCCGCTCGGCGGGAGGAAGGAGCGGGGAGCTGTTTTTT
TRBJ1-4 TRBD1 NA TRBV19 CASSSQTGSDEKLFF TGTGCCAGTAGTTCACAGACAGGGTCGGATGAAAAACTGTTTTTT
TRBJ2-7 TRBD2 NA TRBV2 CASSHSGNSYEQYF TGTGCCAGCAGTCATAGCGGGAACTCCTACGAGCAGTACTTC
TRBJ1-2 TRBD1 once TRBV30 CAWKTGGPYGYTF TGTGCCTGGAAGACAGGGGGCCCCTATGGCTACACCTTC
TRBJ2-2 NA NA TRBV18 CASSPRESGELFF TGTGCCAGCTCACCACGGGAGTCCGGGGAGCTGTTTTTT
TRBJ2-3 TRBD2 NA TRBV18 CASSPGLASLDTQYF TGTGCCAGCTCACCGGGACTAGCGTCCCTAGATACGCAGTATTTT
TRBJ1-5 NA NA TRBV2 CASSGSRVGNQPQHF TGTGCCAGCAGTGGAAGCAGGGTGGGGAATCAGCCCCAGCATTTT
TRBJ2-7 TRBD2 NA TRBV10-3 CAISQKTSGFYEQYF TGTGCCATCAGTCAGAAGACTAGCGGCTTCTACGAGCAGTACTTC
TRBJ1-1 NA NA TRBV11-3 CASSPGQNTEAFF TGTGCCAGCAGCCCGGGACAGAACACTGAAGCTTTCTTT
TRBJ2-2 TRBD2 NA TRBV7-2 CASSLNPLAGNTGELFF TGTGCCAGCAGCTTAAATCCGCTAGCGGGGAATACCGGGGAGCTGTTTTTT
TRBJ2-3 TRBD2 NA TRBV11-2 CASSFSGGWADTQYF TGTGCCAGCAGCTTTAGCGGGGGGTGGGCAGATACGCAGTATTTT
TRBJ1-5 NA NA TRBV19 CASSIEWESQPQHF TGTGCCAGTAGTATAGAATGGGAGAGCCAGCCCCAGCATTTT
TRBJ1-1 NA once TRBV7-2 CASSLMSGNTEAFF TGTGCCAGCAGCTTAATGTCGGGGAACACTGAAGCTTTCTTT
TRBJ2-1 NA NA TRBV5-1 CASSVLPGFSNNEQFF TGCGCCAGCAGCGTACTACCGGGATTCTCGAACAATGAGCAGTTCTTC
TRBJ2-3 NA NA TRBV13 CASSPLRGRGTDTQYF TGTGCCAGCAGCCCCCTCCGCGGGCGGGGCACAGATACGCAGTATTTT
TRBJ2-3 NA NA TRBV5-5 CASSPGGRDTQYF TGTGCCAGCAGCCCGGGGGGCCGTGATACGCAGTATTTT
TRBJ2-2 NA NA TRBV15 CATSRDSGTGELFF TGTGCCACCAGCAGAGATTCGGGGACCGGGGAGCTGTTTTTT
TRBJ2-3 TRBD1 NA TRBV5-1 CASSRTGDPDTQYF TGCGCCAGCAGTCGTACAGGGGACCCAGATACGCAGTATTTT
TRBJ2-5 NA NA TRBV2 CASTGGGAQETQYF TGTGCCAGCACCGGAGGAGGGGCCCAAGAGACCCAGTACTTC
TRBJ2-6 TRBD1 NA TRBV7-9 CASSSGQGQAGANVLTF TGTGCCAGCAGCTCGGGACAGGGGCAAGCTGGGGCCAACGTCCTGACTTTC
TRBJ2-7 TRBD1 few TRBV5-1 CASSPGQIRYEQYF TGCGCCAGCAGTCCGGGACAGATACGCTACGAGCAGTACTTC
TRBJ2-7 TRBD1 NA TRBV10-1 CASSDGGQDLQYF TGCGCCAGCAGTGACGGGGGACAGGACCTTCAGTACTTC
TRBJ1-4 NA NA TRBV2 CASSDSRLNEKLFF TGTGCCAGCAGTGACAGCAGGCTTAATGAAAAACTGTTTTTT
TRBJ1-1 TRBD1 NA TRBV11-2 CASSLGRGRTEAFF TGTGCCAGCAGCTTAGGAAGGGGGCGCACTGAAGCTTTCTTT
TRBJ2-2 TRBD2 NA TRBV18 CASSPREGNTGELFF TGTGCCAGCTCACCCCGGGAGGGGAACACCGGGGAGCTGTTTTTT
TRBJ2-5 NA NA TRBV10-1 CASSEQIQETQYF TGCGCCAGCAGTGAGCAGATCCAAGAGACCCAGTACTTC
TRBJ2-5 TRBD1 NA TRBV19 CASTPGTGRETQYF TGTGCCAGTACTCCCGGGACAGGGCGAGAGACCCAGTACTTC
TRBJ2-1 NA NA TRBV7-3 CASSLNGGSYNEQFF TGTGCCAGCAGCTTAAACGGCGGGTCCTACAATGAGCAGTTCTTC
TRBJ2-6 NA NA TRBV10-3 CAIRAGDTSGANVLTF TGTGCCATCAGGGCAGGGGACACCTCTGGGGCCAACGTCCTGACTTTC
TRBJ1-6 TRBD1 NA TRBV19 CASSIMGQVNSPLHF TGTGCCAGTAGTATTATGGGACAGGTTAATTCACCCCTCCACTTT
TRBJ1-2 NA NA TRBV3-1/TRBV3-2 CASSQDPGPYGYTF TGTGCCAGCAGCCAAGATCCAGGGCCCTATGGCTACACCTTC
TRBJ1-1 TRBD1 NA TRBV3-1/TRBV3-2 CASSQARTGDTEAFF TGTGCCAGCAGCCAAGCGCGGACAGGGGACACTGAAGCTTTCTTT
TRBJ1-3 TRBD1 NA TRBV3-1/TRBV3-2 CASSLTGFSGNTIYF TGTGCCAGCAGCCTGACAGGGTTTTCTGGAAACACCATATATTTT
TRBJ2-4 NA NA TRBV11-2 CASSLALAKNIQYF TGTGCCAGCAGCTTAGCGCTAGCGAAAAACATTCAGTACTTC
TRBJ1-2 NA few TRBV27 CASSLSGERRHGYTF TGTGCCAGCAGTTTATCGGGAGAAAGAAGGCATGGCTACACCTTC
TRBJ2-3 TRBD1 NA TRBV5-6 CASSSPLRQGAGNTQYF TGTGCCAGCAGCTCCCCTTTACGACAGGGGGCAGGGAATACGCAGTATTTT
TRBJ2-7 NA NA TRBV28 CASKLRGSGYEQYF TGTGCCAGCAAACTAAGGGGGTCCGGCTACGAGCAGTACTTC
TRBJ1-1 TRBD1 NA TRBV10-3 CAISEKTGGTGPEAFF TGTGCCATCAGTGAGAAGACAGGGGGCACGGGACCTGAAGCTTTCTTT